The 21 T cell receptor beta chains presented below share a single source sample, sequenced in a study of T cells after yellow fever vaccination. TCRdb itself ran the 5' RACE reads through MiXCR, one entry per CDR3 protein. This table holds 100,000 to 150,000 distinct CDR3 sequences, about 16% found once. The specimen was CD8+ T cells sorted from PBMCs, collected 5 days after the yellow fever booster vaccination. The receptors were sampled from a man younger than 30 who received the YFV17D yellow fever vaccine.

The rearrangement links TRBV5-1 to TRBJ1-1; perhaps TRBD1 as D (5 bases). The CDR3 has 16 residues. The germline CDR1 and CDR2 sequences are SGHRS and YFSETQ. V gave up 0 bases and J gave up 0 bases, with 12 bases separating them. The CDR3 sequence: CASSLGWRGMNTEAFF. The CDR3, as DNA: TGCGCCAGCAGCTTGGGGTGGCGGGGCATGAACACTGAAGCTTTCTTT.

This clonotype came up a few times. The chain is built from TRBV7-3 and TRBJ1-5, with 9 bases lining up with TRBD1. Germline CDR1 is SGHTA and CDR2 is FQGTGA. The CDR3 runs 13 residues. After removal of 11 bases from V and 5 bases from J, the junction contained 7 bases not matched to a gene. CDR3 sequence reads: CAGRDRVYQPQHF. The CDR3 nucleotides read TGTGCCGGGAGGGACAGGGTGTATCAGCCCCAGCATTTT.

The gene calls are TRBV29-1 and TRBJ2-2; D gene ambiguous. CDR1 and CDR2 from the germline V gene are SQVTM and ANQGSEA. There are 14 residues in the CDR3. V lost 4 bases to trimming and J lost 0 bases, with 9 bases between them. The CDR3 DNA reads TGCAGCGTTGTCCCAGACACGAACACCGGGGAGCTGTTTTTT. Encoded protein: CSVVPDTNTGELFF.

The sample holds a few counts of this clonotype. The DNA for the CDR3 is TGTGCCAGCAGCCAAGGCCCAGACACAGATACGCAGTATTTT. Encoded protein: CASSQGPDTDTQYF. The gene calls are TRBV3-1 and TRBJ2-3; D gene unclear. CDR3 size: 14 residues. The ends were cut back, 1 base at V and 2 bases at J, with 7 bases in the middle. Looked up from germline, CDR1 is LGHDT and CDR2 is YNNKEL (reference sequence).

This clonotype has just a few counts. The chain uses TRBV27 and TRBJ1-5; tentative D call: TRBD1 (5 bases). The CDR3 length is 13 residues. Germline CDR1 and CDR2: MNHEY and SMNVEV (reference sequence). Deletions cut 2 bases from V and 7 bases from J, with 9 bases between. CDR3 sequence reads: CASSLGGGQPQHF. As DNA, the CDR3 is TGTGCCAGCAGTTTAGGGGGGGGACAGCCCCAGCATTTT.

This chain's CDR3 is CASNHPLAGAPTDTQYF. For the CDR3, the DNA is TGTGCCAGCAACCACCCCCTAGCGGGGGCCCCCACAGATACGCAGTATTTT. The chain combines TRBV7-2 with TRBJ2-3; 10 nucleotides agree with TRBD2. The J segment lost 2 bases and the V segment lost 7 bases, leaving 12 bases of the junction unmatched. Looked up from germline, CDR1 is SGHTA and CDR2 is FQGNSA. The CDR3 is 17 amino acids.

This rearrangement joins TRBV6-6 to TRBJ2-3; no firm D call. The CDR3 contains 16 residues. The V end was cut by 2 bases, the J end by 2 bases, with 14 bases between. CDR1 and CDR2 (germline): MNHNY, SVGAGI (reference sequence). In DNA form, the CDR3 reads TGTGCCAGCAGTTACAACAGAAACTACAACACAGATACGCAGTATTTT. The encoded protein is CASSYNRNYNTDTQYF.

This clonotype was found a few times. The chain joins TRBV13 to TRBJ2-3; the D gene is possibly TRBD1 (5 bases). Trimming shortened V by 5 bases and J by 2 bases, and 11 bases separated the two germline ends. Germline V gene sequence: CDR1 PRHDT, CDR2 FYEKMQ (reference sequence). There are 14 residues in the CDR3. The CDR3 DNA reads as TGTGCCAGCAGCACCAGACAGTACACAGATACGCAGTATTTT. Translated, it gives CASSTRQYTDTQYF.

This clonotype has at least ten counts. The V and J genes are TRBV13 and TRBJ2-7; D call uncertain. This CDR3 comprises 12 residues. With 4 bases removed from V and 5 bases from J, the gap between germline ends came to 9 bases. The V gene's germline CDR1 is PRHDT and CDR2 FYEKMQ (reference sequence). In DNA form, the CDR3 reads TGTGCCAGCAGCTACCGTCCCCACGAGCAGTACTTC. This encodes CASSYRPHEQYF.

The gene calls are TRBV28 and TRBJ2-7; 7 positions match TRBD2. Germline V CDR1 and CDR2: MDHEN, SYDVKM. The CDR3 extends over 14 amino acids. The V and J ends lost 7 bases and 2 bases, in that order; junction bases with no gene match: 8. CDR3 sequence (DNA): TGTGCCAGCAACGAGGCGGGGGTCGCCTACGAGCAGTACGTC. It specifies CASNEAGVAYEQYV.

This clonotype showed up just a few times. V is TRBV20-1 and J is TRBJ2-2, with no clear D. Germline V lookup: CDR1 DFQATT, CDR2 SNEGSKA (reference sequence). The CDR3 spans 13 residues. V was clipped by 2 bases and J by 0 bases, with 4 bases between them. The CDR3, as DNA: TGCAGTGCTAGAATCCCGAACACCGGGGAGCTGTTTTTT. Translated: CSARIPNTGELFF.

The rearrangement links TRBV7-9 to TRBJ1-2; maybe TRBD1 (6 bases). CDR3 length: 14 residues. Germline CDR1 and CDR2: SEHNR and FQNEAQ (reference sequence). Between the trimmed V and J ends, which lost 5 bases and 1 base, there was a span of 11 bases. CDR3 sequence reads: CASSPRGGNYGYTF. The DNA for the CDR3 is TGTGCCAGCAGCCCTAGAGGGGGTAACTATGGCTACACCTTC.

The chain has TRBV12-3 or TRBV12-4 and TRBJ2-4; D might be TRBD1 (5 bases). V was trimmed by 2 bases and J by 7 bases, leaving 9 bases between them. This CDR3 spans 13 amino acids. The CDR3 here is CASSLYQGNIQYF. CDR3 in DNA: TGTGCCAGCAGTTTATATCAGGGCAACATTCAGTACTTC.

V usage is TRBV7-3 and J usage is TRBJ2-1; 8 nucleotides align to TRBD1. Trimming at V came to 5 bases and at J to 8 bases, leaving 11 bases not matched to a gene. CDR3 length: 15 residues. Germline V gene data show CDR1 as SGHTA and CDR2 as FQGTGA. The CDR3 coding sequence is TGTGCCAGCAGCCTGGGCAGGGGGCGAGTCGATGAGCAGTTCTTC. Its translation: CASSLGRGRVDEQFF.

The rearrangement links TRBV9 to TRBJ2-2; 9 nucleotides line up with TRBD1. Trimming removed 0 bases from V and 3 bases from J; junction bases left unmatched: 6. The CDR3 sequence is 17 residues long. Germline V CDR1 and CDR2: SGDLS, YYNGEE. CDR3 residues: CASSVDGTGLYTGELFF. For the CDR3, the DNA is TGTGCCAGCAGCGTAGATGGGACAGGGCTTTACACCGGGGAGCTGTTTTTT.

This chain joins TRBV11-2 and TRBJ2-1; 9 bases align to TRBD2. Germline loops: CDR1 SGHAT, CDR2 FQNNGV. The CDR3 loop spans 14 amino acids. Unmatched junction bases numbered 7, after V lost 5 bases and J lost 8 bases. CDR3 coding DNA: TGTGCCAGCAGCAAGGGGACTAGCAGGGATGAGCAGTTCTTC. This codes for CASSKGTSRDEQFF.

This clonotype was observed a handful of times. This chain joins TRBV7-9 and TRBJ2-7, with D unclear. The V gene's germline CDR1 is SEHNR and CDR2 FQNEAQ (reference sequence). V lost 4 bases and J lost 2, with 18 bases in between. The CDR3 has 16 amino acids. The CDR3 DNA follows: TGTGCCAGCAGCTCGACAAGGACGACGGCAACCTACGAGCAGTACTTC. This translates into CASSSTRTTATYEQYF. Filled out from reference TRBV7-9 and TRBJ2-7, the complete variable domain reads DTGVSQNPRHKITKRGQNVTFRCDPISEHNRLYWYRQTLGQGPEFLTYFQNEAQLEKSRLLSDRFSAERPKGSFSTLEIQRTEQGDSAMYLCASSSTRTTATYEQYFGPGTRLTVT.

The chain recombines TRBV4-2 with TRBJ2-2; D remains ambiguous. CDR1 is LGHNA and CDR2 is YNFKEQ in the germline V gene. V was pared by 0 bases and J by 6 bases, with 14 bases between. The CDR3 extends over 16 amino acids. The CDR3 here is CASSQEGNEAPGELFF. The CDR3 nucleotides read TGTGCCAGCAGCCAAGAAGGGAACGAAGCACCCGGGGAGCTGTTTTTT.

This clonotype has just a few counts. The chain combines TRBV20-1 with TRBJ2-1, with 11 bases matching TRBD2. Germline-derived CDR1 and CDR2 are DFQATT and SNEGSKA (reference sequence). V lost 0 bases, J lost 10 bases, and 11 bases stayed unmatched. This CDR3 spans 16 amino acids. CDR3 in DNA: TGCAGTGCTAGAGATCGGGTAGCGGGGGGGCCGGAAGAGCAGTTCTTC. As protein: CSARDRVAGGPEEQFF.

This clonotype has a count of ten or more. CDR3 nucleotide sequence: TGTGCCAGCAGTTTCGGCCAGAATAACACTGAAGCTTTCTTT. This translates into CASSFGQNNTEAFF. The chain combines TRBV12-3 or TRBV12-4 with TRBJ1-1; D call uncertain. V was pared by 3 bases and J by 2 bases, with 10 bases between. This CDR3 is 14 amino acids long.

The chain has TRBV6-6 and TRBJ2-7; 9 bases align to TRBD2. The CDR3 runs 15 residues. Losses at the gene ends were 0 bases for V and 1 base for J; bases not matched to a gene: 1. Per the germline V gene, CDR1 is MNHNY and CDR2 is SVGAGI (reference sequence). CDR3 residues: CASSYSTSGSYEQYF. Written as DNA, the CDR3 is TGTGCCAGCAGTTACTCGACTAGCGGTTCCTACGAGCAGTACTTC.